What follows describes a single T cell receptor beta chain. Profiled with immunoSEQ multiplex PCR; TCRdb holds only in-frame clones, not every one. The sample yields some 85,000 clones, about nine tenths seen once. These data come from a study of T cell responses to AZD1222 COVID-19 vaccine. Germline loops: CDR1 SGHRS, CDR2 YFSETQ. The CDR3 contains 13 residues. The TCR originated in an adult in good health. This rearrangement joins TRBV5-1 to TRBJ2-5, with 8 bases aligning to TRBD2. This specimen was peripheral blood, taken on day 0 of AZD1222 vaccination. The CDR3 bases are TGCGCGTCTGGTAGCGGGATCCAAGAGACCCAGTACTTC. Its translation: CASGSGIQETQYF.